In its sample, the clone carrying this T cell receptor beta chain was seen many times. The target antigen is unknown. The ends were cut back, 6 bases at V and 7 bases at J, with 18 bases in the middle. The CDR3 length is 14 residues. Germline CDR1 is SEHNR and CDR2 is FQNEAQ (reference sequence). This sample stems from a study of T cell repertoires in cytomegalovirus infection. Study overall: An indication of both CMV infection and matching HLA type came from public TCR beta signatures.

Study results and caveats: Summed frequency of shared TCR beta families picked out CMV carriers who also had the relevant HLA. Ex vivo, HLA-C-restricted CMV-specific TCR beta clonotypes prevailed over the rest of the response.

TCRdb itself ran the reads through MiXCR, one entry per CDR3 protein. The sample shows hundreds of thousands of distinct CDR3 sequences, around 11% of them seen only once. Sequenced input: PBMCs. The V gene is TRBV7-9, the J gene TRBJ1-1; no definite D call. The receptor was isolated from a human donor in good health (CMV status not recorded). Some clones in this sample may be carry-over from other donors' samples. CDR3 residues: CASSPPSGLDEAFF. CDR3 nucleotides: TGTGCCAGCAGTCCCCCGTCAGGCCTTGATGAAGCTTTCTTT.